This T cell receptor (beta chain) came from a study of molecular identifiers for immune sequencing clone quantification. In TCRdb, the PCR reads were re-called with MiXCR into one record per CDR3 protein. The sample lists hundreds of thousands of distinct CDR3 sequences, 25% occurring once. This clonotype was seen a handful of times. Trimming pared 6 bases from V and 4 bases from J, leaving 14 bases between. Germline assignment: CDR1 MNHEY and CDR2 SVGEGT. The CDR3 totals 14 residues. This chain joins TRBV6-2 or TRBV6-3 and TRBJ2-3; TRBD1 might be the D (7 bases). The sample consisted of naive CD8+ T cells from blood, with Jurkat cell RNA spiked in. Documented subset: FACS-sorted CD8+CD4-CCR7+CD45RA+ naive T cells. The TCR originated in a human donor in good health. Some libraries in this study had Jurkat cell RNA spiked in. CDR3: CASRPVRGADTQYF. The CDR3 DNA is TGTGCCAGCAGGCCGGTCAGGGGGGCAGATACGCAGTATTTT.